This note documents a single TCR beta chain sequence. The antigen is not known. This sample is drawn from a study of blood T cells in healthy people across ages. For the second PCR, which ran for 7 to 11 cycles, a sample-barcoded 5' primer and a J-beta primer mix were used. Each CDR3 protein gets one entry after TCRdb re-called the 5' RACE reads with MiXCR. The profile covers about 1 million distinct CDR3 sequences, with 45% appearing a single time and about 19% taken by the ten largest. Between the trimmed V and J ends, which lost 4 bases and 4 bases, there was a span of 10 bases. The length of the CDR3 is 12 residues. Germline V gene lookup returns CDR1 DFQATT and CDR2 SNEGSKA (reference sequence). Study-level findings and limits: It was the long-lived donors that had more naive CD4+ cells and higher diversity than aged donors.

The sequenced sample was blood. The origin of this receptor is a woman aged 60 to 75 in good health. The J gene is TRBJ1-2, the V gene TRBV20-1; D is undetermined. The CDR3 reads CSAIQEPYGYTF. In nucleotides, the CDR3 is TGCAGTGCTATTCAGGAACCCTATGGCTACACCTTC.